Listed here is a single T cell receptor (beta chain). The CDR3 is 16 residues long. The germline V gene encodes CDR1 SGDLS and CDR2 YYNGEE. V was trimmed by 0 bases and J by 6 bases, leaving 16 bases between them. These data come from a study of blood T cell repertoires in COVID-19. The overall study: Sites in the United States, Italy and Spain provided acute and convalescent COVID-19 samples. Sources were T cells, B-cell-depleted T cells, or PBMCs; the material itself was cDNA or gDNA.

The authors' processing: From reference gene primer amplification, estimates of nucleated cell counts were derived. The repertoire was sequenced with immunoSEQ multiplex PCR; TCRdb's copy has only in-frame clones and lacks some. V, J and clone size derive from that table, while D and trimming were established from the DNA sequence. Of 250,000 to 350,000 clones listed, roughly nine tenths are singletons. The receptor was isolated from a young man with active or convalescent COVID-19. This chain links TRBV9 with TRBJ2-1; no definite D call. Material: peripheral blood. CDR3 residues: CASSVDSPGASNEQFF. The CDR3 DNA reads TGTGCCAGCAGCGTAGATAGCCCTGGAGCCTCCAATGAGCAGTTCTTC.